The 7 T cell receptor beta chains in this list originate from one sample, sequenced in a study of T cell responses to AZD1222 COVID-19 vaccine. Libraries were prepared by immunoSEQ multiplex PCR; TCRdb keeps only in-frame clonotypes and omits some of them. Of tens of thousands of clones in the sample, 88% were seen once. The sequenced sample was peripheral blood, obtained 28 days after the second AZD1222 dose. The receptors were sampled from an adult who received the AZD1222 COVID-19 vaccine.

This chain joins TRBV28 and TRBJ1-5; perhaps TRBD1 as D (6 bases). Germline V gene lookup returns CDR1 MDHEN and CDR2 SYDVKM. The CDR3 has 15 amino acids. V shed 6 bases and J shed 2 bases, with 14 bases lying between them. The CDR3 DNA reads TGTGCCAGCAGCGCACAGGGTAAGGGCAATCAGCCCCAGCATTTT. Protein product: CASSAQGKGNQPQHF. Using reference TRBV28 and TRBJ1-5 for the parts outside the CDR3, the full variable domain is DVKVTQSSRYLVKRTGEKVFLECVQDMDHENMFWYRQDPGLGLRLIYFSYDVKMKEKGDIPEGYSVSREKKERFSLILESASTNQTSMYLCASSAQGKGNQPQHFGDGTRLSIL.

V gene TRBV19 combines with J gene TRBJ1-2; D unclear. This CDR3 is 15 amino acids long. Germline loops: CDR1 LNHDA, CDR2 SQIVND (reference sequence). The V and J ends lost 0 bases and 0 bases respectively, with 8 bases between them. The CDR3 coding sequence is TGTGCCAGTAGTATAGAGGCGGTAGCTAACTATGGCTACACCTTC. It is translated as CASSIEAVANYGYTF.

V usage is TRBV18 and J usage is TRBJ2-7; no definite D call. Germline-derived CDR1 and CDR2 are KGHSH and LQKENI. This CDR3 is 13 amino acids long. The V end lost 0 bases, the J end lost 3 bases, and 6 bases lay between the germline ends. The CDR3 loop reads CASSPPSNYEQYF. CDR3 bases: TGTGCCAGCTCACCACCGAGTAACTACGAGCAGTACTTC.

Note on this clone: Other DNA sequences in this specimen translate into the identical CDR3. The rearrangement uses TRBV6-4 and TRBJ2-3, with TRBD2 as a possible D gene (6 bases). V lost 3 bases, J lost 0 bases, and 7 bases lay in between. CDR1 and CDR2 from the germline V gene are MRHNA and SNTAGT. The CDR3 is 14 residues long. The DNA for the CDR3 is TGTGCCAGCAGTGAACTAGCCAGCACAGATACGCAGTATTTT. Its protein product is CASSELASTDTQYF.

The chain has TRBV11-2 and TRBJ1-1; D is perhaps TRBD1 (5 bases). The V end lost 1 base, the J end lost 1 base, and 7 bases lay between the germline ends. CDR1 and CDR2 from the germline V gene are SGHAT and FQNNGV. The CDR3 spans 14 residues. DNA of the CDR3: TGTGCCAGCAGCTTAGTAGGGACGAACACTGAAGCTTTCTTT. This codes for CASSLVGTNTEAFF. Together with reference TRBV11-2 and TRBJ1-1, the CDR3 gives the full variable domain: EAGVAQSPRYKIIEKRQSVAFWCNPISGHATLYWYQQILGQGPKLLIQFQNNGVVDDSQLPKDRFSAERLKGVDSTLKIQPAKLEDSAVYLCASSLVGTNTEAFFGQGTRLTVV.

J is TRBJ2-3 and V is TRBV7-9; D gene uncertain. V was shortened by 4 bases and J by 0 bases, with 20 bases between the two germline ends. This CDR3 has 18 amino acids. The germline gives CDR1 SEHNR, CDR2 FQNEAQ (reference sequence). The CDR3 DNA follows: TGTGCCAGCAGCTCGGCGACGGTATATAGAACTAGCACAGATACGCAGTATTTT. This sequence encodes CASSSATVYRTSTDTQYF.

V is TRBV7-2 and J is TRBJ2-5; D unresolved. The CDR3 runs 16 residues. Germline CDR1 is SGHTA and CDR2 is FQGNSA. The V end was cut by 3 bases, the J end by 4 bases, with 18 bases between. The CDR3 protein is CASSFRANRRGETQYF. The CDR3 bases are TGTGCCAGCAGCTTCAGAGCCAACCGACGAGGAGAGACCCAGTACTTC.